Below are 30 T cell receptor beta chains sequenced from a single sample in a study of blood T cell repertoires in COVID-19. Generated by immunoSEQ multiplex PCR, the TCRdb table keeps only in-frame clones and is missing some. Here the sample spans some 250,000 clones, around 83% being singletons. The specimen sequenced was peripheral blood. Every receptor here comes from a man of 80 years or more with acute or convalescent COVID-19.

This chain uses TRBV5-4 with TRBJ1-6, with no clear D. Germline values: CDR1 SGHNT, CDR2 YYREEE (reference sequence). V lost 5 bases and J 5 bases, leaving 17 bases between the germline ends. The CDR3 consists of 16 residues. Here the CDR3 DNA reads TGTGCCAGCAGGCACGAACCGGGGTTCCATAATTCACCCCTCCACTTT. The encoded protein is CASRHEPGFHNSPLHF.

The V call is TRBV4-1, the J call TRBJ2-7; D unclear. The CDR3 totals 12 residues. V lost 3 bases to trimming and J lost 7 bases, with 10 bases between them. Germline V CDR1 and CDR2: MGHRA, YSYEKL. The CDR3 DNA follows: TGCGCCAGCAGCCATGTTGGCCGTGAGCAGTACTTC. This gives the protein CASSHVGREQYF.

V and J are TRBV14 and TRBJ1-4; maybe TRBD1 (5 bases). The V end lost 3 bases, the J end lost 4 bases, and 18 bases lay between the germline ends. Germline CDR1 and CDR2: SGHDN and FVKESK. There are 17 residues in the CDR3. CDR3 region: CASSHQREGLGNEKLFF. For the CDR3, the DNA is TGTGCCAGCAGCCACCAACGGGAGGGGCTTGGTAATGAAAAACTGTTTTTT. The whole variable domain, filled in from reference TRBV14 and TRBJ1-4, reads EAGVTQFPSHSVIEKGQTVTLRCDPISGHDNLYWYRRVMGKEIKFLLHFVKESKQDESGMPNNRFLAERTGGTYSTLKVQPAELEDSGVYFCASSHQREGLGNEKLFFGSGTQLSVL.

The chain carries TRBV5-1 and TRBJ1-1; D unclear. Germline lookup yields CDR1 SGHRS and CDR2 YFSETQ. The CDR3 spans 18 residues. V was clipped by 2 bases and J by 2 bases, with 22 bases between them. The CDR3 loop reads CASSFPPGPGDSNTEAFF. The CDR3 DNA reads as TGCGCCAGCAGCTTTCCCCCGGGTCCCGGCGACTCCAACACTGAAGCTTTCTTT.

V and J are TRBV5-5 and TRBJ1-5, with no clear D. V dropped 1 base and J dropped 12 bases, with 14 bases sitting between them. The length of the CDR3 is 13 residues. CDR1 and CDR2 from the germline V gene are SGHKS and YYEKEE (reference sequence). CDR3 DNA sequence: TGTGCCAGCAGCTTGACGTTGGGAGGGAACCAGCATTTT. Protein product: CASSLTLGGNQHF. The full variable domain, completed using reference TRBV5-5 and TRBJ1-5, is DAGVTQSPTHLIKTRGQQVTLRCSPISGHKSVSWYQQVLGQGPQFIFQYYEKEERGRGNFPDRFSARQFPNYSSELNVNALLLGDSALYLCASSLTLGGNQHFGDGTRLSIL.

The rearrangement joins TRBV7-3 to TRBJ2-1; 7 positions agree with TRBD2. The CDR3 loop spans 15 amino acids. V lost 4 bases to trimming and J lost 9 bases; unmatched junction nucleotides: 12. Germline CDR1 reads SGHTA; CDR2 reads FQGTGA. The CDR3 sequence: CASSSTSAKGAEQFF. CDR3 DNA sequence: TGTGCCAGCAGCTCCACTAGCGCCAAAGGAGCTGAGCAGTTCTTC.

J is TRBJ2-2 and V is TRBV7-9; possibly TRBD1 for D (5 bases). This CDR3 region has 15 residues. CDR1 and CDR2 from the germline V gene are SEHNR and FQNEAQ (reference sequence). V dropped 2 bases and J dropped 0 bases, with 7 bases sitting between them. CDR3 nucleotide sequence: TGTGCCAGCAGCTTATTAGGGGCGAACACCGGGGAGCTGTTTTTT. Its translation is CASSLLGANTGELFF.

The rearrangement joins TRBV6-6 to TRBJ1-1; 8 positions agree with TRBD1. Germline CDR1 and CDR2: MNHNY and SVGAGI (reference sequence). Trimming removed 2 bases from V and 4 bases from J; junction bases left unmatched: 3. The CDR3 length is 14 residues. The CDR3 nucleotides read TGTGCCAGCAGTTACCTAGACAGGGGCACTGAAGCTTTCTTT. Protein: CASSYLDRGTEAFF.

The chain is built from TRBV18 and TRBJ2-1; TRBD1 is a possible D gene (5 bases). Trimming took 5 bases from V and 0 from J, leaving 11 bases between them. The germline CDR1 and CDR2 sequences are KGHSH and LQKENI. The CDR3 covers 15 residues. CDR3 sequence reads: CASSDTGFSYNEQFF. The CDR3, as DNA: TGTGCCAGCTCAGATACAGGATTCTCCTACAATGAGCAGTTCTTC.

The V and J genes are TRBV10-3 and TRBJ1-6, with TRBD1 as a possible D gene (5 bases). The V and J ends lost 3 bases and 2 bases respectively, with 11 bases between them. There are 16 residues in the CDR3. The germline V gene encodes CDR1 ENHRY and CDR2 SYGVKD. The chain's CDR3 is CAISESEGAYNSPLHF. CDR3 coding DNA: TGTGCCATCAGTGAATCGGAAGGGGCCTATAATTCACCCCTCCACTTT.

V and J are TRBV2 and TRBJ1-3; possible D gene TRBD1, 5 bases. The CDR3 length is 16 residues. CDR1 and CDR2 (germline): SNHLY, FYNNEI. The germline V and J ends were trimmed by 8 bases and 0 bases, with 17 bases remaining between them. The chain's CDR3 is CASAADKTISGNTIYF. The CDR3 DNA is TGTGCCAGCGCCGCGGACAAAACAATCTCTGGAAACACCATATATTTT.

A remark on this clone: Other DNA sequences in this specimen translate into the identical CDR3. This sequence joins TRBV28 and TRBJ2-2; the match to TRBD1 covers 7 bases. There are 15 residues in the CDR3. J lost 0 bases, V lost 3 bases, and 1 base had no gene match. CDR1 and CDR2 (germline): MDHEN, SYDVKM. CDR3 in amino acids: CASSFGTANTGELFF. Here the CDR3 DNA reads TGTGCCAGCAGTTTCGGGACAGCGAACACCGGGGAGCTGTTTTTT.

This clone has only one observation. This chain links TRBV5-1 with TRBJ2-2; 12 bases are shared with TRBD2. V shed 8 bases, J shed 8 bases, and the junction held 13 bases outside the gene matches. CDR3 length: 16 residues. Germline V gene data show CDR1 as SGHRS and CDR2 as YFSETQ. The CDR3 here is CASRPPGLAGLGELFF. The CDR3 nucleotides are TGCGCCAGTAGACCCCCGGGACTAGCGGGCCTGGGGGAGCTGTTTTTT.

The V call is TRBV3-1 (or the pseudogene TRBV3-2), the J call TRBJ1-3; a possible D gene is TRBD1 (5 bases). The CDR3 loop spans 14 amino acids. V gave up 4 bases and J gave up 4 bases, with 11 bases separating them. Per the germline V gene, CDR1 is LGHDT and CDR2 is YNNKEL (reference sequence). Written as DNA, the CDR3 is TGTGCCAGCAGCCGGGGGGGACGAGGAAACACCATATATTTT. It encodes CASSRGGRGNTIYF.

The chain recombines TRBV5-1 with TRBJ2-1; no definite D call. Germline CDR1 SGHRS, CDR2 YFSETQ. This CDR3 contains 12 residues. Trimming removed 3 bases from V and 8 bases from J, with 9 bases in between. CDR3 sequence: CASSSDLDEQFF. Written as DNA, the CDR3 is TGCGCCAGCAGCTCCGACCTAGATGAGCAGTTCTTC. The full variable domain, in which reference TRBV5-1 and TRBJ2-1 provide the parts outside the CDR3, is KAGVTQTPRYLIKTRGQQVTLSCSPISGHRSVSWYQQTPGQGLQFLFEYFSETQRNKGNFPGRFSGRQFSNSRSEMNVSTLELGDSALYLCASSSDLDEQFFGPGTRLTVL.

The chain combines TRBV7-9 with TRBJ2-2; no reliable D call. The CDR3 runs 15 residues. V gave up 4 bases and J gave up 6 bases, with 15 bases separating them. Germline CDR1 is SEHNR and CDR2 is FQNEAQ (reference sequence). The chain's CDR3 is CASSYVPSLAGELFF. The CDR3 DNA is TGTGCCAGCAGCTACGTGCCCAGTCTTGCCGGGGAGCTGTTTTTT.

The chain carries TRBV5-1 and TRBJ2-3, with TRBD2 matching over 10 bases. V gave up 0 bases and J gave up 6 bases; unmatched junction bases: 7. Germline CDR1 and CDR2: SGHRS and YFSETQ. The CDR3 has 16 amino acids. The CDR3 DNA is TGCGCCAGCAGCTTGGGGCTAGCGGGAGTGGTGGATACGCAGTATTTT. Its translation: CASSLGLAGVVDTQYF.

V and J are TRBV19 and TRBJ2-4; possible D gene TRBD2, 5 bases. Looked up from germline, CDR1 is LNHDA and CDR2 is SQIVND (reference sequence). This CDR3 contains 15 residues. The V end was cut by 5 bases, the J end by 3 bases, with 14 bases between. CDR3 region: CASSVAGLVKNIQYF. DNA of the CDR3: TGTGCCAGTAGTGTCGCAGGACTGGTCAAAAACATTCAGTACTTC. The full variable domain, rest sourced from reference TRBV19 and TRBJ2-4, is DGGITQSPKYLFRKEGQNVTLSCEQNLNHDAMYWYRQDPGQGLRLIYYSQIVNDFQKGDIAEGYSVSREKKESFPLTVTSAQKNPTAFYLCASSVAGLVKNIQYFGAGTRLSVL.

The rearrangement links TRBV7-9 to TRBJ2-7; TRBD2 aligns across 13 bases. The CDR3 extends over 16 amino acids. The V gene's germline CDR1 is SEHNR and CDR2 FQNEAQ (reference sequence). V was pared by 6 bases and J by 4 bases, with 9 bases of the junction left unmatched. This CDR3 is CASRPGTSGDAYEQYF. The CDR3 DNA follows: TGTGCCAGCAGACCCGGGACTAGCGGGGATGCGTACGAGCAGTACTTC.

This clone was observed once. This chain uses TRBV6-5 with TRBJ2-7; TRBD1 aligns across 8 bases. Unmatched junction bases numbered 7, after V lost 0 bases and J lost 3 bases. Per germline, CDR1 MNHEY and CDR2 SVGAGI. This CDR3 region has 16 residues. This CDR3 reads CASSYSTDRGNYEQYF. The CDR3 DNA is TGTGCCAGCAGTTACTCGACCGACAGGGGTAACTACGAGCAGTACTTC.

This rearrangement joins TRBV5-4 to TRBJ2-1; 9 bases fit TRBD1. The CDR3 spans 16 residues. Germline V gene sequence: CDR1 SGHNT, CDR2 YYREEE (reference sequence). Trimming at V came to 1 base and at J to 6 bases, leaving 8 bases not matched to a gene. The CDR3 nucleotides read TGTGCCAGCAGCTTGACCGGGACAGGGCGCGGCAATGAGCAGTTCTTC. This codes for CASSLTGTGRGNEQFF.

In DNA, the CDR3 is TGTGCCAGCATGGGACAGGGGGCCGGCGGGGAGCTGTTTTTT. It translates to CASMGQGAGGELFF. The chain is built from TRBV6-5 and TRBJ2-2; 12 nucleotides match TRBD1. CDR3 size: 14 residues. Per germline, CDR1 MNHEY and CDR2 SVGAGI. The trim removed 7 bases at V and 7 bases at J, leaving 4 bases unmatched.

The chain recombines TRBV28 with TRBJ1-1, with TRBD1 matching over 8 bases. The junction had 7 bases not matched to a gene; V was cut back by 7 bases and J by 6 bases. Germline-derived CDR1 and CDR2 are MDHEN and SYDVKM. The CDR3 runs 13 residues. CDR3 protein: CASILRGQAEAFF. The CDR3 bases are TGTGCCAGCATACTCAGGGGGCAGGCTGAAGCTTTCTTT.

The genes are TRBV5-1 and TRBJ2-3, with TRBD2 matching 13 bases. After removal of 7 bases from V and 0 bases from J, the junction contained 5 bases not matched to a gene. Per germline, CDR1 SGHRS and CDR2 YFSETQ. The CDR3 extends over 16 amino acids. The CDR3 is CASRRTSGSSTDTQYF. The CDR3 region has the DNA TGCGCCAGCCGACGGACTAGCGGGAGCAGCACAGATACGCAGTATTTT.

This chain links TRBV23-1 with TRBJ2-7, with 9 nucleotides matching TRBD2. TRBV23-1 is known as an ORF, though its function is uncertain. The V gene end was trimmed by 8 bases and the J gene end by 3 bases; junction bases not matched to a gene: 11. This CDR3 is built from 15 residues. The CDR3 loop reads CASRTRTSANYEQYF. The DNA of the CDR3 is TGCGCCAGCCGAACCCGGACTAGCGCAAACTACGAGCAGTACTTC.

The genes are TRBV11-1 and TRBJ1-1; 7 nucleotides agree with TRBD1. The V gene end was trimmed by 5 bases and the J gene end by 1 base; junction bases not matched to a gene: 10. The CDR3 spans 16 residues. The germline CDR1 and CDR2 sequences are SGHAT and FQDESV (reference sequence). CDR3 DNA: TGTGCCAGCAGCGACCGGGACAGCCGCTGGAACACTGAAGCTTTCTTT. It codes for CASSDRDSRWNTEAFF.

The chain uses TRBV7-9 and TRBJ2-7; 7 bases match TRBD2. V shed 4 bases, J shed 5 bases, and the junction held 5 bases outside the gene matches. Germline V CDR1 and CDR2: SEHNR, FQNEAQ (reference sequence). CDR3 length: 13 amino acids. CDR3 amino acids: CASSWEGNHEQYF. The DNA of the CDR3 is TGTGCCAGCAGCTGGGAGGGGAACCACGAGCAGTACTTC.

The chain combines TRBV27 with TRBJ1-3; D unresolved. Germline V gene lookup returns CDR1 MNHEY and CDR2 SMNVEV (reference sequence). Trimming stripped 5 bases from V and 6 bases from J, with 11 bases between. The CDR3 contains 13 residues. The CDR3 DNA is TGTGCCAGCAGTCCTTCCGTACAAAACACCATATATTTT. Encoded protein: CASSPSVQNTIYF.

The V call is TRBV30, the J call TRBJ2-5, with 9 bases matching TRBD2. V shed 3 bases and J 6 bases; nucleotides not matched to a gene: 2. CDR1 GTSNPN and CDR2 SVGIG come from the germline V gene (reference sequence). The CDR3 spans 12 residues. CDR3 bases: TGTGCCTGGAGGGCGGGGGGGCAGACCCAGTACTTC. Protein product: CAWRAGGQTQYF.

The chain employs TRBV5-1 and TRBJ2-5, with TRBD2 matching over 16 bases. Per germline, CDR1 SGHRS and CDR2 YFSETQ. This CDR3 region has 17 residues. The J segment lost 5 bases and the V segment lost 6 bases, leaving 10 bases of the junction unmatched. This CDR3 reads CASKPGLAGGPGETQYF. CDR3 DNA: TGCGCCAGCAAACCGGGACTAGCGGGGGGGCCCGGGGAGACCCAGTACTTC.